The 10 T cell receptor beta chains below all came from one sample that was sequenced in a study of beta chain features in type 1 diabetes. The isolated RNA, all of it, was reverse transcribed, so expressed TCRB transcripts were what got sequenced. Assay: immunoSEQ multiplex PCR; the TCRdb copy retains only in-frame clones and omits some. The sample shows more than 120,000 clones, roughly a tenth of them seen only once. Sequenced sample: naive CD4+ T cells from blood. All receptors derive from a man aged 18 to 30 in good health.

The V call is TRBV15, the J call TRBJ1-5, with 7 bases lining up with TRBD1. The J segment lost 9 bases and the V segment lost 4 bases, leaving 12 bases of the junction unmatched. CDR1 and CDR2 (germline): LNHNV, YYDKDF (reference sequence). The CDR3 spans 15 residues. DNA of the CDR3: TGTGCCACCAGCATTCAGACAGGGCTCCGATTGCCCCAGCATTTT. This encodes CATSIQTGLRLPQHF.

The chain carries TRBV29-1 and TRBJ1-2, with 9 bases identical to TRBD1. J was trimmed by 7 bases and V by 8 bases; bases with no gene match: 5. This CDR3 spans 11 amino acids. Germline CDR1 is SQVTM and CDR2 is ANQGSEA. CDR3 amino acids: CSTGQGGGYTF. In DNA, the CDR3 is TGCAGCACGGGACAGGGAGGTGGCTACACCTTC. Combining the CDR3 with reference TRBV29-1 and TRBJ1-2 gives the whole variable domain SAVISQKPSRDICQRGTSLTIQCQVDSQVTMMFWYRQQPGQSLTLIATANQGSEATYESGFVIDKFPISRPNLTFSTLTVSNMSPEDSSIYLCSTGQGGGYTFGSGTRLTVV.

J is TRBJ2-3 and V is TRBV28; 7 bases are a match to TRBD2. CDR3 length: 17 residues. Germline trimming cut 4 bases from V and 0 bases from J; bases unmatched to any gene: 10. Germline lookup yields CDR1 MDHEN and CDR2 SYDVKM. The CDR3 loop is CASSSHASGVSTDTQYF. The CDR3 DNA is TGTGCCAGCAGTTCCCATGCAAGCGGGGTTAGCACAGATACGCAGTATTTT.

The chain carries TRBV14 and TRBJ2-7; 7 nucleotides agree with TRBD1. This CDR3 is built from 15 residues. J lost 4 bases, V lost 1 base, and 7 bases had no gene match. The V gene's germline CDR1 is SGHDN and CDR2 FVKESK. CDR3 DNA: TGTGCCAGCAGCCAAGGCTCCCTACAGGGGTACGAGCAGTACTTC. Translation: CASSQGSLQGYEQYF.

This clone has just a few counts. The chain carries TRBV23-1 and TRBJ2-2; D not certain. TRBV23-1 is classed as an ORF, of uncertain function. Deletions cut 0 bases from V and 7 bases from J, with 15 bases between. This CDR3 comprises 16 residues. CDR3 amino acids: CASSQSAHNSGGELFF. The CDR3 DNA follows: TGCGCCAGCAGTCAATCAGCACACAATTCGGGCGGGGAGCTGTTTTTT.

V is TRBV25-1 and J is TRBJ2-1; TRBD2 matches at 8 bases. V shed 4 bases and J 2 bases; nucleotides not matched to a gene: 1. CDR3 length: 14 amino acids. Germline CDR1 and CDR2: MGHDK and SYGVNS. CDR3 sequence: CASSAGGAYNEQFF. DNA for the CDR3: TGTGCCAGCAGTGCCGGGGGGGCCTACAATGAGCAGTTCTTC.

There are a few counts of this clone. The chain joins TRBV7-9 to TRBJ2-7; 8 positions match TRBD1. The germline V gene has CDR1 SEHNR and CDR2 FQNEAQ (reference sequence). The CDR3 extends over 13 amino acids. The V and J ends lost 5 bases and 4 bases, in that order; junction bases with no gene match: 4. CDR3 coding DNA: TGTGCCAGCAGCAACCGGGACAGGTACGAGCAGTACTTC. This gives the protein CASSNRDRYEQYF.

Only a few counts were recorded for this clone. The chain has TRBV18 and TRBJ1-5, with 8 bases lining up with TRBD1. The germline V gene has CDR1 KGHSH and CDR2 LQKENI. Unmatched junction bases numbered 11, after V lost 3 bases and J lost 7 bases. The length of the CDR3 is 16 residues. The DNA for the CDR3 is TGTGCCAGCTCACCCAGCGGGACAGGAGGGATCCAGCCCCAGCATTTT. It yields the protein CASSPSGTGGIQPQHF.

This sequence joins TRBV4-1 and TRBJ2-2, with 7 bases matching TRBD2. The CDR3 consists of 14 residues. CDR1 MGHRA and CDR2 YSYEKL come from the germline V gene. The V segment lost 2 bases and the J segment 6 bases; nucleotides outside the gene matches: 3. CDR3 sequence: CASSQREGPGELFF. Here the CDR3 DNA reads TGCGCCAGCAGCCAAAGGGAGGGCCCCGGGGAGCTGTTTTTT.

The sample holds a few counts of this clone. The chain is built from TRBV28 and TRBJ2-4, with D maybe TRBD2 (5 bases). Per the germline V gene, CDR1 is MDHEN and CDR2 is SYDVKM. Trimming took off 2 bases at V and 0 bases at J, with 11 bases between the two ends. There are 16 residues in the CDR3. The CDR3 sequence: CASSLRERLAKNIQYF. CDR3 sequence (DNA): TGTGCCAGCAGTTTAAGGGAGAGGCTAGCCAAAAACATTCAGTACTTC.